The rows below give T cell receptor beta chains drawn from one sample of a study of CD8+ T cells in alopecia areata. Profiling relied on immunoSEQ multiplex PCR, and the TCRdb table lists in-frame clones only, not all of them. Of about 190,000 clones listed, more than 55% were seen once; the top ten hold approximately 0.7%. This specimen consisted of CD4+ T cells sorted from blood, obtained at week 4, from a patient treated with tofacitinib. The receptor source for this set is a human donor with alopecia areata. The CDR3 runs from the conserved cysteine through the conserved F or W. The D gene is left open where the match is weak. Not every row has a clone size; where given, it reads once, few, many or a size class.

d_gene	j_gene	len	abundance	v_gene	CDR3nt	CDR3aa
-	TRBJ1-4	15	-	TRBV25-1	TGTGCCAGCAGTGAATCGGGGGCGGCTAATGAAAAACTGTTTTTT	CASSESGAANEKLFF
-	TRBJ1-2	11	few	TRBV29-1	TGCAGCGAAAGGACCGGATATGGCTACACCTTC	CSERTGYGYTF
TRBD2	TRBJ2-7	14	-	TRBV6-5	TGTGCCAGCAGGCTTATAGCGGGCCGGGCCGGATGGTACTTC	CASRLIAGRAGWYF
TRBD2	TRBJ2-1	20	-	TRBV30	TGTGCCTGGAAAAGGACTAGCGGGACTAGAAGGAAGGATAACTACAATGAGCAGTTCTTC	CAWKRTSGTRRKDNYNEQFF
-	TRBJ1-2	15	few	TRBV4-1	TGCGCCAGCAGCCAAGAACGGGGGCCGGGGTATGGCTACACCTTC	CASSQERGPGYGYTF
TRBD2	TRBJ2-5	16	few	TRBV5-1	TGCGCCAGCAGCCCAAGACTAGCAGAGCCTCAAGAGACCCAGTACTTC	CASSPRLAEPQETQYF
-	TRBJ2-5	13	-	TRBV7-3	TGTGCCAGCAGCTTAAGCTACCAAGAGACCCAGTACTTC	CASSLSYQETQYF
-	TRBJ2-2	12	-	TRBV29-1	TGCAGCGTTAACAGGAACACCGGGGAGCTGTTTTTT	CSVNRNTGELFF
TRBD2	TRBJ2-2	16	few	TRBV11-3	TGTGCCAGCAGCCCCAGGGTAGCGGGAACCGTCGGGGAGCTGTTTTTT	CASSPRVAGTVGELFF
-	TRBJ2-6	14	-	TRBV28	TGTGCCAGCAGTATAGGGTCTGGGGCCAACGTCCTGACTTTC	CASSIGSGANVLTF
-	TRBJ2-5	10	once	TRBV29-1	TGCAGCGTTGGGGAAGAGACCCAGTACTTC	CSVGEETQYF
-	TRBJ2-5	13	-	TRBV6-5	TGTGCCATCAGTGATGCCAACCAAGAGACCCAGTACTTC	CAISDANQETQYF
-	TRBJ2-1	15	-	TRBV2	TGTGCCAGCAGTGGTTGGTTGAGCTCCTACAATGAGCAGTTCTTC	CASSGWLSSYNEQFF
TRBD1	TRBJ2-1	15	once	TRBV29-1	TGCAGCGTTGAATATGTGACAGGGAGTGTCGATGAGCAGTTCTTC	CSVEYVTGSVDEQFF
TRBD1	TRBJ1-4	14	-	TRBV29-1	TGCAGCGTAGCTAGGACAGGTCCAGAGGAAAAACTGTTTTTT	CSVARTGPEEKLFF
TRBD2	TRBJ2-7	14	once	TRBV25-1	TGTGCCAGCAGTGGTAGCGGGAGTGTAAGCGAGCAGTACTTC	CASSGSGSVSEQYF
-	TRBJ2-2	13	-	TRBV30	TGTGCCTGGAGTTCATCGAACACCGGGGAGCTGTTTTTT	CAWSSSNTGELFF
-	TRBJ2-1	9	-	TRBV29-1	TGCAGAAGTTACAATGAGCAGTTCTTC	CRSYNEQFF
-	TRBJ2-7	15	once	TRBV5-4	TGTGCCAGCAGTTGGGGGGGGCAGGCCGCCTACGAGCAGTACTTC	CASSWGGQAAYEQYF
-	TRBJ1-1	13	-	TRBV9	TGTGCCAGCAGCGGGCAAAGTTTCACTGAAGCTTTCTTT	CASSGQSFTEAFF
-	TRBJ2-2	16	-	TRBV5-4	TGTGCCAGCAGCTCCATGGGTGCTAGGAACACCGGGGAGCTGTTTTTT	CASSSMGARNTGELFF
TRBD1	TRBJ1-2	12	-	TRBV30	TGTGCCGCCACAGGGGGCCGCTATGGCTACACCTTC	CAATGGRYGYTF
-	TRBJ2-1	12	few	TRBV23-1	TGCGCCAGCAGTCTGGCCGGGGATGAGCAGTTCTTC	CASSLAGDEQFF
TRBD2	TRBJ2-7	15	once	TRBV30	TGTGCCTGGAGTGAGCTTAGCGGGAGGATGTACGAGCAGTACTTC	CAWSELSGRMYEQYF
-	TRBJ1-2	14	-	TRBV28	TGTGCCAGCAGTCCGGAATCGGGGGGCTTTGGCTACACCTTC	CASSPESGGFGYTF
-	TRBJ2-5	15	once	TRBV2	TGTGCCAGCAGTGAAGACAGGACTGAGTTAGAGACCCAGTACTTC	CASSEDRTELETQYF
-	TRBJ1-1	14	once	TRBV29-1	TGCAGCGTTGAGGTCGACAGAGTTAACACTGAAGCTTTCTTT	CSVEVDRVNTEAFF
TRBD2	TRBJ2-4	18	-	TRBV4-2	TGTGCCAGCAGCCACGACCCCTTGAGGGAGGGAGCCAAAAACATTCAGTACTTC	CASSHDPLREGAKNIQYF
-	TRBJ1-1	15	-	TRBV6-1	TGTGCCAGCAGTGAATCCACCTCGGGAAGCACTGAAGCTTTCTTT	CASSESTSGSTEAFF
-	TRBJ2-7	16	-	TRBV18	TGTGCCAGCTCACCGGTCAGCGGCACCTCCTCCTACGAGCAGTACTTC	CASSPVSGTSSYEQYF
TRBD2	TRBJ2-1	15	few	TRBV7-2	TGTGCCAGCAGAAAGGGACTAGCGGGAAAAAATGAGCAGTTCTTC	CASRKGLAGKNEQFF
-	TRBJ2-3	13	-	TRBV11-2	TGTGCCAGCAGCTCGTATAGCACAGATACGCAGTATTTT	CASSSYSTDTQYF
TRBD2	TRBJ2-5	15	-	TRBV27	TGTGCCAGCGCCCCGATCGCGGGAGGGCAAGAGACCCAGTACTTC	CASAPIAGGQETQYF
TRBD1	TRBJ1-2	13	-	TRBV30	TGTGCCTGGAGTGCCGAACCGGGACAGGCCTACACCTTC	CAWSAEPGQAYTF
TRBD1	TRBJ1-5	15	few	TRBV6-6	TGTGCCAGCAGACAGGGGGAATTTAGCAATCAGCCCCAGCATTTT	CASRQGEFSNQPQHF
-	TRBJ1-3	17	-	TRBV15	TGTGCCACCAGCAGAGCGACAGTCCCTTACTCTGGAAACACCATATATTTT	CATSRATVPYSGNTIYF
TRBD1	TRBJ1-2	17	-	TRBV29-1	TGCAGCGTGGATACTCGGACAGTCTTTGAGGGGGCCTATGGCTACACCTTC	CSVDTRTVFEGAYGYTF
TRBD2	TRBJ2-5	16	-	TRBV7-8	TGTGCCAGCAGCTTAACTTCCGGGACTAGTTCAGAGACCCAGTACTTC	CASSLTSGTSSETQYF
TRBD1	TRBJ1-5	13	once	TRBV30	TGTGCCTGGAGCGACAGGGGGGGTCAGCCCCAGCATTTT	CAWSDRGGQPQHF
-	TRBJ2-1	9	-	TRBV7-9	TGTGCCAGCAGCGCCGAGGAGTTCTTC	CASSAEEFF
TRBD1	TRBJ1-2	11	-	TRBV30	TGTGCCTGGTCAGGGGGCTATGGCTACACCTTC	CAWSGGYGYTF
-	TRBJ2-5	11	-	TRBV30	TGTGCCTGGAATCTTGGGGAGACCCAGTACTTC	CAWNLGETQYF
TRBD1	TRBJ1-2	13	-	TRBV29-1	TGCAGCGTGGAACGGGACAGGGGTTATGGCTACACCTTC	CSVERDRGYGYTF
-	TRBJ2-7	11	-	TRBV2	TGTGCCAGCAGTGAGCGGGTACTGAAGTACTTC	CASSERVLKYF